This T cell receptor beta chain was recorded in a study of blood T cell repertoires in COVID-19. Study-level background: The study drew acute and convalescent COVID-19 samples from the United States, Italy and Spain. The analysed material was cDNA or gDNA that came from T cells, B-cell-depleted T cells, or PBMCs.

Seattle researchers signed up patients amid active infection and tracked them longitudinally. Original handling: Amplified reference gene primers provided the basis for estimating nucleated cell counts. Using immunoSEQ multiplex PCR, the repertoire was profiled, and TCRdb retains in-frame clones only, with some absent. The V and J calls and clone size were taken over from that table, and D and trimming were inferred from the DNA. The table lists about 300,000 clones, about 90% of them singletons. The CDR3 runs 21 residues. The V end was cut by 2 bases, the J end by 0 bases, with 27 bases between. Looked up from germline, CDR1 is MDHEN and CDR2 is SYDVKM.

This receptor was identified in a woman in her 30s with COVID-19, enrolled during active disease. The rearrangement uses TRBV28 and TRBJ2-3, with D possibly matching TRBD1 (6 bases). The sequenced sample was peripheral blood. CDR3 sequence: CASSLDSRSTKGEPSTDTQYF. The CDR3 DNA reads TGTGCCAGCAGTTTAGACTCCCGGAGCACTAAGGGGGAACCTAGCACAGATACGCAGTATTTT.